The rows below give T cell receptor beta chains drawn from one sample of a study of blood T cell repertoires in COVID-19. Method: immunoSEQ multiplex PCR; TCRdb's copy keeps in-frame clones and lacks some. The data hold about 97,000 clones, with 85% observed a single time. Sequences were obtained from peripheral blood. The receptor source for this set is a woman between 70 and 85 years old with active or convalescent COVID-19. The CDR3 runs from the conserved cysteine through the conserved F or W. A D gene is named only where the DNA matches it firmly. A clone size is listed for some rows: how often the clone was seen (once, few, many), or a class if it is expanded.

D gene,V gene,clone size,J gene,CDR3 DNA,CDR3 protein
TRBD2,TRBV4-2,few,TRBJ2-2,TGTGCCAGCAGCCCCCTAGCGGGAGGTCCGAACACCGGGGAGCTGTTTTTT,CASSPLAGGPNTGELFF
.,TRBV5-1,.,TRBJ1-2,TGCGCCAGCAGCGAAGGAGGAAACTATGGCTACACCTTC,CASSEGGNYGYTF
TRBD1,TRBV28,.,TRBJ1-5,TGTGCCAGCAGTCCCTACAGGGGAAATAGCAATCAGCCCCAGCATTTT,CASSPYRGNSNQPQHF
TRBD2,TRBV3-1/TRBV3-2,.,TRBJ2-3,TGTGCCAGCAGCCTAGGGAGCGGGGGCACAGATACGCAGTATTTT,CASSLGSGGTDTQYF
TRBD1,TRBV5-6,.,TRBJ1-2,TGTGCCAGCAGCTCGGACAGGGGTAACTATGGCTACACCTTC,CASSSDRGNYGYTF
.,TRBV11-2,.,TRBJ2-5,TGTGCCAGCAGCCGGGTCTCCACGAGTCAGACCCAGTACTTC,CASSRVSTSQTQYF
.,TRBV4-2,.,TRBJ2-5,TGTGCCAGCAGCCAAGCCGCAGGGCAGACCCAGTACTTC,CASSQAAGQTQYF
TRBD2,TRBV4-3,.,TRBJ2-7,TGCGCCAGCAGCCAAGTGAGCGGGATCCACGAGCAGTACTTC,CASSQVSGIHEQYF
.,TRBV21-1,.,TRBJ2-7,TGTGCCAGCAGCCCCCGGGACTCGCCCCAGGACGAGCAGTACTTC,CASSPRDSPQDEQYF
TRBD2,TRBV11-3,.,TRBJ2-1,TGTGCCAGCAGCTTAGGTGGCGGGAGCAATGAGCAGTTCTTC,CASSLGGGSNEQFF
TRBD1,TRBV7-9,once,TRBJ1-1,TGTGCCAGCAGCTTAACAGGGGTGAACACTGAAGCTTTCTTT,CASSLTGVNTEAFF
.,TRBV5-1,.,TRBJ1-6,TGCGCCAGCAGCTCGGAGAGACAGTCGGATAATTCACCCCTCCACTTT,CASSSERQSDNSPLHF
TRBD2,TRBV10-3,.,TRBJ2-3,TGTGCCATCAGTGACGGGGCGGGAGCAGATACGCAGTATTTT,CAISDGAGADTQYF
TRBD1,TRBV7-9,few,TRBJ1-2,TGTGCCAGCAGCTTAAACAGGGGGGACTATGGCTACACCTTC,CASSLNRGDYGYTF
TRBD2,TRBV4-3,.,TRBJ2-1,TGCGCCAGCAGCCAAGTGGCTAGCGGACTCTCCTACAATGAGCAGTTCTTC,CASSQVASGLSYNEQFF
TRBD1,TRBV28,.,TRBJ1-6,TGTGCCAGCAGTCGGACAGGGGGCGTCAGGTCACCCCTCCACTTT,CASSRTGGVRSPLHF
TRBD1,TRBV7-2,.,TRBJ2-5,TGTGCCAGCAGCTTAGCGGGGACAGGGGAAGAGACCCAGTACTTC,CASSLAGTGEETQYF
.,TRBV7-9,few,TRBJ1-4,TGTGCCAGCAGCTTTTCGAATCGACAGCGTGAAAAACTGTTTTTT,CASSFSNRQREKLFF
.,TRBV21-1,once,TRBJ2-3,TGTGCCAGCAGCAAAGCGGAGGGGGGGAGCACAGATACGCAGTATTTT,CASSKAEGGSTDTQYF
.,TRBV10-3,few,TRBJ2-1,TGTGCCATCAGTGAGTCGGAGGACAATGAGCAGTTCTTC,CAISESEDNEQFF
TRBD1,TRBV6-2/TRBV6-3,.,TRBJ2-1,TGTGCCAGCAGTTACTCCACCATCCGGGACAGGGTGTCCTACAATGAGCAGTTCTTC,CASSYSTIRDRVSYNEQFF
.,TRBV30,.,TRBJ2-5,TGTGCCTGGAGTGGGGGGGGCGGAGAGACCCAGTACTTC,CAWSGGGGETQYF
TRBD2,TRBV3-1/TRBV3-2,.,TRBJ2-7,TGTGCCAGCAGCCAAGAGCCCCCTCCTAGCGGGAGTCACGAGCAGTACTTC,CASSQEPPPSGSHEQYF
TRBD1,TRBV10-1,.,TRBJ1-1,TGCGCCAGCAGTGAGTCCTCGGACAGGGACACTGAAGCTTTCTTT,CASSESSDRDTEAFF
TRBD1,TRBV27,.,TRBJ2-7,TGTGCCATCTCAAAGCCGGGACAGGGAGATTACGAGCAGTACTTC,CAISKPGQGDYEQYF